These T cell receptor beta chains were read from a single sample in a study of blood T cell repertoires in COVID-19. Clones were read by immunoSEQ multiplex PCR, and TCRdb kept only the in-frame ones, dropping some. This table holds approximately 190,000 clones, 75% to 90% found once. The sequenced sample was peripheral blood. These receptors originate from a woman between 40 and 50 years old with acute or convalescent COVID-19. Both conserved end residues are part of each CDR3. Fields, in order: J gene, D gene, clone size, V gene, CDR3 DNA, CDR3 protein. D genes are given only for firm matches. Clone size, where shown, is once, few, many, or a class for clones that have expanded.

j_call: TRBJ2-3; d_call: .; clone_size: .; v_call: TRBV14; cdr3_nt: TGTGCCAGCACCCGGACATTTACAGATACGCAGTATTTT; cdr3_aa: CASTRTFTDTQYF
j_call: TRBJ2-5; d_call: .; clone_size: .; v_call: TRBV28; cdr3_nt: TGTGCCAGCAGTCCAGGGGTCCAAGAGACCCAGTACTTC; cdr3_aa: CASSPGVQETQYF
j_call: TRBJ1-4; d_call: .; clone_size: .; v_call: TRBV6-5; cdr3_nt: TGTGCCAGCAGTTACACGGAGGGTAGGATTGAAAAACTGTTTTTT; cdr3_aa: CASSYTEGRIEKLFF
j_call: TRBJ2-7; d_call: .; clone_size: few; v_call: TRBV5-1; cdr3_nt: TGCGCCAGCAGCGAAGACCAGGTCGCCCGTCGAGAGCAGTACTTC; cdr3_aa: CASSEDQVARREQYF
j_call: TRBJ1-1; d_call: .; clone_size: .; v_call: TRBV27; cdr3_nt: TGTGCCAGCGGGAGGGGCCTCACCATGAACACTGAAGCTTTCTTT; cdr3_aa: CASGRGLTMNTEAFF
j_call: TRBJ2-7; d_call: .; clone_size: .; v_call: TRBV5-5; cdr3_nt: TGTGCCAGCAGTCCCGACCCCGACTTCTACGAGCAGTACTTC; cdr3_aa: CASSPDPDFYEQYF
j_call: TRBJ1-5; d_call: TRBD1; clone_size: .; v_call: TRBV2; cdr3_nt: TGTGCCACTACGGGACAGGGGACAAATCAGCCCCAGCATTTT; cdr3_aa: CATTGQGTNQPQHF
j_call: TRBJ2-7; d_call: .; clone_size: .; v_call: TRBV27; cdr3_nt: TGTGCCAGCAGCCCCGGGTCCCAAGGTTACGAGCAGTACTTC; cdr3_aa: CASSPGSQGYEQYF
j_call: TRBJ1-5; d_call: TRBD1; clone_size: .; v_call: TRBV6-1; cdr3_nt: TGTGCCAGCAGTGAAAACCCCAGGGGGCGCCTTCAGCCCCAGCATTTT; cdr3_aa: CASSENPRGRLQPQHF
j_call: TRBJ2-1; d_call: .; clone_size: .; v_call: TRBV28; cdr3_nt: TGTGCCAGCAGTGCAGCGATTTCCGATGAGCAGTTCTTC; cdr3_aa: CASSAAISDEQFF
j_call: TRBJ2-4; d_call: .; clone_size: .; v_call: TRBV7-3; cdr3_nt: TGTGCCAGCAGCCTAAAGGCGGGGGCCATAAACATTCAGTACTTC; cdr3_aa: CASSLKAGAINIQYF
j_call: TRBJ1-2; d_call: .; clone_size: few; v_call: TRBV7-2; cdr3_nt: TGTGCCAGCAGCTTAATGGGAGACTATGGCTACACCTTC; cdr3_aa: CASSLMGDYGYTF
j_call: TRBJ2-7; d_call: .; clone_size: .; v_call: TRBV10-3; cdr3_nt: TGTGCCATCAGTGGGGGGGAGGCCGGGATTACCTACGAGCAGTACTTC; cdr3_aa: CAISGGEAGITYEQYF
j_call: TRBJ2-1; d_call: .; clone_size: .; v_call: TRBV5-1; cdr3_nt: TGCGCCAGCAGCCTGGTTGGGCCAACGCCGTTCTTC; cdr3_aa: CASSLVGPTPFF
j_call: TRBJ2-4; d_call: TRBD1; clone_size: .; v_call: TRBV28; cdr3_nt: TGTGCCAGCAGTCAGGGACAGAGCATAAACATTCAGTACTTC; cdr3_aa: CASSQGQSINIQYF
j_call: TRBJ2-4; d_call: .; clone_size: .; v_call: TRBV10-1; cdr3_nt: TGCGCCAGCAGTCCCTCTAGGCAGGGTGTAATTCAGTACTTC; cdr3_aa: CASSPSRQGVIQYF
j_call: TRBJ1-1; d_call: TRBD1; clone_size: .; v_call: TRBV4-2; cdr3_nt: TGTGCCAGCAGCCGAGGACAGGGCAACACTGAAGCTTTCTTT; cdr3_aa: CASSRGQGNTEAFF